This TCR beta chain was identified in a study of blood T cell repertoires in COVID-19. Using immunoSEQ multiplex PCR, the repertoire was profiled, and TCRdb retains in-frame clones only, with some absent. The data hold 250,000 or so clones, with 65% to 85% observed a single time. This CDR3 is 12 amino acids long. Trimming took off 11 bases at V and 2 bases at J, with 11 bases between the two ends. Germline loops: CDR1 SEHNR, CDR2 FQNEAQ (reference sequence). Material: PBMCs or T cells enriched from blood (not recorded which). This TCR was recovered from a middle-aged man who had recovered from COVID-19. The gene calls are TRBV7-9 and TRBJ2-3, with D possibly matching TRBD1 (6 bases). The DNA for the CDR3 is TGTGCCCTGGACAGCAACACAGATACGCAGTATTTT. Encoded protein: CALDSNTDTQYF.